The clone carrying this T cell receptor beta chain showed up just once. This sample is part of a study of blood T cell repertoires in COVID-19. Study summary: PBMCs, B-cell-depleted T cells, or T cells provided the cDNA or gDNA that made up the material.

The V end was cut by 2 bases, the J end by 2 bases, with 12 bases between. This CDR3 has 15 residues. Looked up from germline, CDR1 is ENHRY and CDR2 is SYGVKD. How the authors handled the data: Reference gene primer amplification yielded estimated nucleated cell counts. Profiling relied on immunoSEQ multiplex PCR, and the TCRdb table lists in-frame clones only, not all of them. The V and J calls and clone size are taken from that table; D and trimming were inferred from the DNA. This table holds about 250,000 clones, 85% to 95% found once. The Seattle patients, enrolled during active infection, were followed longitudinally.

The specimen was peripheral blood. The chain combines TRBV10-3 with TRBJ1-2; D is undetermined. The receptor comes from a man aged 25-45 years with COVID-19, enrolled during active disease. The CDR3 region has the DNA TGTGCCATCAGTGAGCCTTATGGAGGGAACTATGGCTACACCTTC. Amino acid sequence: CAISEPYGGNYGYTF.